This entry lists 24 T cell receptor beta chains sequenced from one sample in a study of T-cell memory formation after mild COVID-19. TCRdb passed the 5' RACE reads through MiXCR, listing each CDR3 protein once. The sample holds 250,000 to 300,000 distinct CDR3 sequences; around 16% are singletons and the top ten take approximately 23%. The material sequenced was PBMCs or a T cell subset sorted from them (not recorded which). All receptors derive from a man aged 18 to 35 who had mild COVID-19 (a few samples of this study predate the infection). Cell type and time point are not known.

The chain carries TRBV29-1 and TRBJ2-7; a possible D gene is TRBD2 (5 bases). The germline gives CDR1 SQVTM, CDR2 ANQGSEA. The ends were cut back, 5 bases at V and 5 bases at J, with 19 bases in the middle. The CDR3 is 14 amino acids. The CDR3 DNA reads TGCAGCGTTAAAGGACTGGCGATCATCAACGAGCAGTACTTC. Protein product: CSVKGLAIINEQYF.

This clonotype was counted between two and nine times. The rearrangement uses TRBV9 and TRBJ2-2; the match to TRBD1 covers 7 bases. With 4 bases clipped from V and 0 bases from J, the junction kept 9 bases outside the gene matches. The CDR3 is 17 amino acids. The germline gives CDR1 SGDLS, CDR2 YYNGEE. The CDR3 protein is CASSTGPQGANTGELFF. CDR3 nucleotides: TGTGCCAGCAGCACGGGGCCCCAGGGGGCGAACACCGGGGAGCTGTTTTTT.

V usage is TRBV7-2 and J usage is TRBJ2-5; TRBD2 matches 7 bases. J lost 4 bases, V lost 7 bases, and 12 bases had no gene match. The CDR3 is 15 residues long. Germline CDR1 is SGHTA and CDR2 is FQGNSA. The CDR3 protein is CASTAGAGRGETQYF. CDR3 nucleotides: TGTGCCAGCACCGCCGGTGCGGGGAGGGGAGAGACCCAGTACTTC.

This chain connects TRBV7-8 to TRBJ1-5; D might be TRBD1 (6 bases). V lost 3 bases and J lost 4, with 13 bases in between. Per the germline V gene, CDR1 is SGHVS and CDR2 is FQNEAQ. The CDR3 runs 15 residues. The CDR3 loop reads CASSLRTGWNQPQHF. The CDR3 nucleotides read TGTGCCAGCAGCTTGCGAACAGGGTGGAATCAGCCCCAGCATTTT.

The chain is built from TRBV7-8 and TRBJ1-1, with D perhaps matching TRBD1 (5 bases). The CDR3 runs to 13 residues. V was shortened by 4 bases and J by 3 bases, with 9 bases between the two germline ends. Germline assignment: CDR1 SGHVS and CDR2 FQNEAQ. CDR3 nucleotide sequence: TGTGCCAGCAGCTCGGGAGGGGACACTGAAGCTTTCTTT. It translates to CASSSGGDTEAFF.

The rearrangement uses TRBV5-1 and TRBJ1-3, with D possibly TRBD1 on 5 matching bases. The V gene's germline CDR1 is SGHRS and CDR2 YFSETQ. V lost 5 bases to trimming and J lost 2 bases, with 11 bases between them. The CDR3 contains 14 residues. CDR3 loop: CASSQGTPGNTIYF. For the CDR3, the DNA is TGCGCCAGCAGTCAGGGAACTCCTGGAAACACCATATATTTT.

This clonotype was counted a few times. This sequence joins TRBV5-1 and TRBJ2-3; D is unresolved. The V end was cut by 3 bases, the J end by 2 bases, with 10 bases between. The length of the CDR3 is 14 residues. The V gene's germline CDR1 is SGHRS and CDR2 YFSETQ. In DNA form, the CDR3 reads TGCGCCAGCAGCTCAAGACGGTCCACAGATACGCAGTATTTT. Amino acid sequence: CASSSRRSTDTQYF. The full variable domain, with the rest looked up from reference TRBV5-1 and TRBJ2-3, is KAGVTQTPRYLIKTRGQQVTLSCSPISGHRSVSWYQQTPGQGLQFLFEYFSETQRNKGNFPGRFSGRQFSNSRSEMNVSTLELGDSALYLCASSSRRSTDTQYFGPGTRLTVL.

Only a few counts were recorded for this clonotype. In nucleotides, the CDR3 is TGTGCCAGCAGCTATGGACTAGCGGGGGTAGAGACCCAGTACTTC. Its translation is CASSYGLAGVETQYF. V gene TRBV7-3 combines with J gene TRBJ2-5; 13 bases match TRBD2. The V and J ends lost 4 bases and 4 bases, in that order; junction bases with no gene match: 3. The CDR3 has 15 amino acids. Germline V gene sequence: CDR1 SGHTA, CDR2 FQGTGA.

Only a few counts were recorded for this clonotype. The rearrangement uses TRBV5-1 and TRBJ2-2; D is possibly TRBD1 (6 bases). This CDR3 has 14 amino acids. CDR1 SGHRS and CDR2 YFSETQ come from the germline V gene. V was cut by 3 bases and J by 3 bases, with 9 bases left in between. CDR3 DNA sequence: TGCGCCAGCAGCTGGGCAGGGGACACCGGGGAGCTGTTTTTT. Translated, it gives CASSWAGDTGELFF.

In this sample, this clonotype turned up a few times. This chain uses TRBV11-3 with TRBJ1-1, with a possible D match to TRBD1 (5 bases). Germline-derived CDR1 and CDR2 are SGHNT and YENEEA. The germline V and J ends were trimmed by 5 bases and 1 base, with 8 bases remaining between them. The CDR3 sequence is 13 residues long. The CDR3 sequence is CASSRGPNTEAFF. The DNA for the CDR3 is TGTGCCAGCAGCCGGGGACCGAACACTGAAGCTTTCTTT. Using reference TRBV11-3 and TRBJ1-1 for the parts outside the CDR3, the full variable domain is EAGVVQSPRYKIIEKKQPVAFWCNPISGHNTLYWYLQNLGQGPELLIRYENEEAVDDSQLPKDRFSAERLKGVDSTLKIQPAELGDSAVYLCASSRGPNTEAFFGQGTRLTVV.

This clonotype occurred a few times. The chain combines TRBV20-1 with TRBJ1-2, with TRBD1 matching over 7 bases. Losses at the gene ends were 6 bases for V and 4 bases for J; bases not matched to a gene: 8. CDR1 and CDR2 from the germline V gene are DFQATT and SNEGSKA (reference sequence). This CDR3 is built from 13 residues. The CDR3 protein is CSATTGDLYGYTF. CDR3 bases: TGCAGTGCCACAACAGGGGACCTCTATGGCTACACCTTC.

The chain couples TRBV2 to TRBJ1-1, with D possibly being TRBD1 (5 bases). Germline CDR1 SNHLY, CDR2 FYNNEI. The V end lost 6 bases, the J end lost 7 bases, and 18 bases lay between the germline ends. The length of the CDR3 is 14 residues. This chain's CDR3 is CASRAQTLGDEAFF. In DNA, the CDR3 is TGTGCCAGCAGGGCGCAAACTCTGGGGGATGAAGCTTTCTTT. The complete variable domain, with remaining parts taken from reference TRBV2 and TRBJ1-1, reads EPEVTQTPSHQVTQMGQEVILRCVPISNHLYFYWYRQILGQKVEFLVSFYNNEISEKSEIFDDQFSVERPDGSNFTLKIRSTKLEDSAMYFCASRAQTLGDEAFFGQGTRLTVV.

The chain is built from TRBV29-1 and TRBJ1-6; D is unresolved. The CDR3 runs to 12 residues. V was cut by 4 bases and J by 9 bases, with 10 bases left in between. Germline assignment: CDR1 SQVTM and CDR2 ANQGSEA. The CDR3 nucleotides are TGCAGCGTTGGGTACGAAGGTTCACCCCTCCACTTT. It specifies CSVGYEGSPLHF.

This clonotype has only a few counts. This chain joins TRBV7-9 and TRBJ2-7; D perhaps matches TRBD1 (5 bases). The germline CDR1 and CDR2 sequences are SEHNR and FQNEAQ (reference sequence). The CDR3 is made up of 12 amino acids. V was cut by 3 bases and J by 5 bases, with 8 bases left in between. The CDR3 loop reads CASSLIRDEQYF. The CDR3 DNA reads TGTGCCAGCAGCTTGATCAGGGACGAGCAGTACTTC.

The V gene is TRBV4-1, the J gene TRBJ2-2; 7 nucleotides align to TRBD1. The CDR3 is made up of 14 amino acids. V lost 4 bases, J lost 5 bases, and 4 bases stayed unmatched. Germline V gene sequence: CDR1 MGHRA, CDR2 YSYEKL. CDR3 nucleotide sequence: TGCGCCAGCAGCCGCCCAGGGGGAACCGGGGAGCTGTTTTTT. Translating gives CASSRPGGTGELFF.

This clonotype was found a few times. The chain has TRBV7-9 and TRBJ2-7, with 8 nucleotides matching TRBD2. The CDR3 spans 16 residues. V shed 3 bases and J 4 bases; nucleotides not matched to a gene: 11. Germline CDR1 reads SEHNR; CDR2 reads FQNEAQ (reference sequence). CDR3 in DNA: TGTGCCAGCAGCTTCCCCCCGGGACTAGGGAAATACGAGCAGTACTTC. Translating it yields CASSFPPGLGKYEQYF.

This clonotype was detected a few times. V and J are TRBV15 and TRBJ1-1; no firm D call. Germline CDR1 is LNHNV and CDR2 is YYDKDF (reference sequence). The CDR3 consists of 15 residues. V was trimmed by 0 bases and J by 0 bases, leaving 8 bases between them. CDR3 sequence reads: CATSRDRAMNTEAFF. CDR3 bases: TGTGCCACCAGCAGAGATCGGGCCATGAACACTGAAGCTTTCTTT.

This clonotype has only a few counts. The chain uses TRBV7-9 and TRBJ2-7, with 7 bases fitting TRBD2. CDR3 length equals 13 residues. Per the germline V gene, CDR1 is SEHNR and CDR2 is FQNEAQ (reference sequence). J was trimmed by 3 bases and V by 5 bases; bases with no gene match: 4. CDR3 loop: CASSPRDYYEQYF. In nucleotides, the CDR3 is TGTGCCAGCAGCCCTAGGGACTACTACGAGCAGTACTTC.

This clonotype has just a few counts. The chain joins TRBV27 to TRBJ1-1, with unresolved D. Germline loops: CDR1 MNHEY, CDR2 SMNVEV (reference sequence). V was trimmed by 4 bases and J by 3 bases, leaving 18 bases between them. The CDR3 covers 16 residues. The CDR3 loop is CASSSMGGFSYTEAFF. In DNA, the CDR3 is TGTGCCAGCAGTTCAATGGGTGGTTTCTCGTACACTGAAGCTTTCTTT.

V and J are TRBV5-1 and TRBJ1-1, with D maybe TRBD1 (6 bases). Germline V gives CDR1 SGHRS, CDR2 YFSETQ. Trimming took 4 bases from V and 3 from J, leaving 10 bases between them. The CDR3 length is 13 residues. CDR3 nucleotides: TGCGCCAGCAGCCCGGAGGGGGACACTGAAGCTTTCTTT. Amino acid sequence: CASSPEGDTEAFF.

In its sample, this clonotype was seen a few times. V and J are TRBV5-1 and TRBJ1-1, with 7 bases fitting TRBD1. V trimming: 8 bases; J trimming: 2 bases; junction bases outside the gene matches: 9. Germline CDR1 SGHRS, CDR2 YFSETQ. This CDR3 contains 14 residues. CDR3 loop: CASQRRQGNTEAFF. CDR3 in DNA: TGCGCCAGTCAACGCCGACAGGGCAACACTGAAGCTTTCTTT.

The V and J genes are TRBV23-1 and TRBJ2-7; TRBD1 might be the D (5 bases). TRBV23-1 is filed as an ORF, its function uncertain. The CDR3 has 12 residues. Trimming took 6 bases from V and 3 from J, leaving 9 bases between them. The chain's CDR3 is CASSQGDYEQYF. Here the CDR3 DNA reads TGCGCCAGCAGCCAGGGCGACTACGAGCAGTACTTC.

This clonotype was found many times. This chain uses TRBV28 with TRBJ2-2; D gene ambiguous. V lost 4 bases, J lost 1 base, and 4 bases lay in between. The CDR3 loop spans 13 amino acids. Germline V gene data show CDR1 as MDHEN and CDR2 as SYDVKM. The CDR3 here is CASSSQNTGELFF. CDR3 nucleotide sequence: TGTGCCAGCAGTTCTCAGAACACCGGGGAGCTGTTTTTT.

This clonotype came up a few times. The chain is built from TRBV30 and TRBJ1-2; perhaps TRBD1 as D (5 bases). V gave up 3 bases and J gave up 6 bases, with 20 bases separating them. This CDR3 region has 15 residues. CDR1 is GTSNPN and CDR2 is SVGIG in the germline V gene (reference sequence). The CDR3 sequence: CAWSRTLQEGNGYTF. As DNA, the CDR3 is TGTGCCTGGAGCCGAACACTACAGGAAGGGAATGGCTACACCTTC.